This T cell receptor (beta chain) originates from a study of blood T cell repertoires in COVID-19. Assay used: immunoSEQ multiplex PCR; TCRdb lists only in-frame clones, some missing. The sample yields 100,000 to 150,000 clones, about 86% seen once. This clone was seen a handful of times. The germline gives CDR1 SQVTM, CDR2 ANQGSEA. The V end lost 0 bases, the J end lost 2 bases, and 23 bases lay between the germline ends. The CDR3 sequence is 20 residues long. The receptor was isolated from a woman aged 45-65 years who had recovered from COVID-19. Sequencing used PBMCs or T cells enriched from blood (not recorded which). The chain has TRBV29-1 and TRBJ2-6; a weak D match, TRBD1 (7 bases). Here the CDR3 DNA reads TGCAGCGTTGAAGATACGCAGGGGGGACAGTGGTTTACTGGGGCCAACGTCCTGACTTTC. Its protein product is CSVEDTQGGQWFTGANVLTF.